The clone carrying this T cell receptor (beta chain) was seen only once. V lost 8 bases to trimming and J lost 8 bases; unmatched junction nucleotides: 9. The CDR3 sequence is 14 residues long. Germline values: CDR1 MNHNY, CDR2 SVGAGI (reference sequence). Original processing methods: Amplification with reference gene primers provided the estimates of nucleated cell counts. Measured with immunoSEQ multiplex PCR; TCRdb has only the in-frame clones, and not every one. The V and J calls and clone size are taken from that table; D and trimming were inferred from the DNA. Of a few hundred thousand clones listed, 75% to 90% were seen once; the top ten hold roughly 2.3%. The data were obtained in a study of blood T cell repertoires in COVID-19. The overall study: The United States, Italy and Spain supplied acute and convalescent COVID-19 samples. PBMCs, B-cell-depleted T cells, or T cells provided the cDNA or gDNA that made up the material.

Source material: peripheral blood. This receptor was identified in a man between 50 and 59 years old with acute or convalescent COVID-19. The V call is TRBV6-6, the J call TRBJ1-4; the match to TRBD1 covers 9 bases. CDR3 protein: CASGDRTGVEKLFF. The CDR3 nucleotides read TGTGCCAGCGGCGACCGGACAGGGGTGGAAAAACTGTTTTTT.